This TCR beta chain appears in the sequencing data of a study of patients and donors after allogeneic stem cell transplantation. Germline V gene lookup returns CDR1 SGHTA and CDR2 FQGTGA. The V end lost 2 bases, the J end lost 2 bases, and 9 bases lay between the germline ends. The CDR3 loop spans 14 amino acids. TCRdb re-derived calls from the RT-PCR reads in MiXCR, one entry per CDR3 protein. This sample yields 390,000 or so distinct CDR3 sequences, of which approximately 16% are seen a single time; just over 7% belongs to the top ten. Sequencing input: blood, either unsorted or a sorted T cell fraction (not recorded which). This sequence joins TRBV7-3 and TRBJ1-2, with D maybe TRBD1 (5 bases). The sequence was obtained from a human donor who was either an allogeneic HSCT recipient or a stem cell or donor lymphocyte infusion donor (not recorded which). It is not recorded whose cells these are; they may come from a transplant donor. CDR3 sequence reads: CASSLQGGNYGYTF. The CDR3 DNA is TGTGCCAGCAGCTTACAGGGCGGAAACTATGGCTACACCTTC. Filled out from reference TRBV7-3 and TRBJ1-2, the complete variable domain reads GAGVSQTPSNKVTEKGKYVELRCDPISGHTALYWYRQSLGQGPEFLIYFQGTGAADDSGLPNDRFFAVRPEGSVSTLKIQRTERGDSAVYLCASSLQGGNYGYTFGSGTRLTVV.